This T cell receptor beta chain was recovered during a study of tumor and adjacent non-tumor tissue in lung cancer. Whole-study context: Histology: 11 to 13 adenocarcinoma, a couple of squamous cell carcinoma, 1 small cell lung cancer.

The library came from three nested PCR rounds adapted from ARM-PCR protocols. Each CDR3 protein gets one entry after TCRdb re-called the multiplex PCR reads with MiXCR. The repertoire consists of about 110,000 distinct CDR3 sequences, with 60% to 80% occurring once and the leading ten covering over 15%. RNA was extracted from bulk tissue without any cell sorting. Distant lung tissue was collected more than 3 cm away from the tumor edge. Study-level findings and limits: Top 100 clones took a larger repertoire share in normal lung.

The junction had 6 bases not matched to a gene; V was cut back by 6 bases and J by 0 bases. This CDR3 comprises 15 residues. Germline CDR1 reads SGHTA; CDR2 reads FQGNSA. This clonotype was observed a handful of times. Its antigen is not known. Sequencing was done on a sample of distant non-tumor lung tissue. This sequence was found in a man aged 55 to 70 with non-small cell lung cancer. The chain has TRBV7-2 and TRBJ2-7; 9 nucleotides align to TRBD2. The CDR3 spells CASSFHSGGSYEQYF. CDR3 sequence (DNA): TGTGCCAGCAGTTTCCATAGCGGGGGCTCCTACGAGCAGTACTTC.